The clone carrying this T cell receptor (beta chain) was observed a few times. Its antigen is still unknown. Expressed TCRB transcripts were sequenced because the isolated RNA had all been reverse transcribed beforehand. Sequencing used immunoSEQ multiplex PCR; TCRdb keeps in-frame clones, though not all of them. The table shows roughly 140,000 clones, with about 51% occurring only once. There are 14 residues in the CDR3. Germline-derived CDR1 and CDR2 are MNHNS and SASEGT. Trimming took 5 bases from V and 7 from J, leaving 15 bases between them. The data belong to a study of beta chain features in type 1 diabetes. As for the study in general: Across all samples, approximately 99 million sorted cells were examined. Study conclusions and caveats: In every one of the four CD4+ subsets, TCRB CDR3s were moderately but significantly shorter in Type 1 diabetes patients. Possibly, sequencing cDNA over-represented cells that had high TCR expression levels.

This receptor was obtained from a man aged 18 to 30 in good health. The V call is TRBV6-1, the J call TRBJ1-5; weak D call: TRBD1 (6 bases). Sequenced: Tregs from blood. The CDR3 DNA sequence: TGTGCCAGCAGTCCCAGGGAGGGGGACCAGCCCCAGCATTTT. Residues: CASSPREGDQPQHF.